This T cell receptor beta chain emerged from a study of Graves' ophthalmopathy and Graves' hyperthyroidism. From RNA, the CDR3 regions of TCR beta chains were amplified and sequenced. RT-PCR in the first round used HTBI primers; a second-round multiplex PCR followed. MiXCR, applied by TCRdb to the multiplex PCR reads, yields one record per CDR3 protein. The table records 200,000 to 250,000 distinct CDR3 sequences, roughly a fifth of them present only once. J gave up 7 bases and V 2 bases, and 16 bases lay outside the gene matches. Per the germline V gene, CDR1 is SGHAT and CDR2 is FQDESV (reference sequence). This CDR3 has 17 residues.

V gene TRBV11-1 combines with J gene TRBJ1-1; TRBD1 matches 7 bases. This TCR came from a woman in her fifties or sixties with Graves' ophthalmopathy. Sample: peripheral blood. The chain's CDR3 is CASSLKVETGWSGEAFF. The CDR3 bases are TGTGCCAGCAGCTTAAAAGTCGAGACAGGGTGGAGTGGTGAAGCTTTCTTT.